This T cell receptor beta chain stems from a study of cytomegalovirus exposure and HLA in healthy donors. PCR amplification relied on 60 Vbeta primers (plus 13 Jbeta primers). Sequencing was performed with immunoSEQ multiplex PCR; in TCRdb, only in-frame clones are kept and a portion is missing. The top ten hold approximately 2.4% of the sample, which has some 160,000 clones, approximately 79% seen once. V was cut by 8 bases and J by 7 bases, with 12 bases left in between. In germline, CDR1 is MNHEY, CDR2 SVGAGI. The CDR3 consists of 13 residues. The chain couples TRBV6-5 to TRBJ1-6; possible D gene TRBD1, 6 bases. The sequence was obtained from a male donor in good health and CMV-seronegative. Material: PBMCs. The chain's CDR3 is CASRGQNNSPLHF. For the CDR3, the DNA is TGTGCCAGCCGCGGACAGAACAATTCACCCCTCCACTTT.